These 3 T cell receptor beta chains share one sample of origin, sequenced in a study of tumor and adjacent non-tumor tissue in lung cancer. RNA was extracted from bulk tissue without any cell sorting. Distant lung tissue was collected more than 3 cm away from the tumor edge. A modified ARM-PCR protocol with three rounds of nested PCR amplified TCRbeta. TCRdb independently ran MiXCR on the multiplex PCR reads; one entry per CDR3 protein. Seen here are tens of thousands of distinct CDR3 sequences, around two thirds observed once, and the top ten hold roughly 25%. Source material: distant non-tumor lung tissue. The receptors originated from a woman in her forties or fifties with non-small cell lung cancer.

On this clonotype itself: One junction end does not reproduce the germline sequence, and a read error may be involved. The CDR3 nucleotides read TGTGGCAGCAGCTATACCGACCGGGGGCCTCAACATTTT. Encoded protein: CGSSYTDRGPQHF. The chain combines TRBV11-2 with TRBJ1-5, with D possibly matching TRBD1 (6 bases). The CDR3 covers 13 residues. Germline V gene data show CDR1 as SGHAT and CDR2 as FQNNGV. Looking up the rest from reference TRBV11-2 and TRBJ1-5 gives the full variable domain: EAGVAQSPRYKIIEKRQSVAFWCNPISGHATLYWYQQILGQGPKLLIQFQNNGVVDDSQLPKDRFSAERLKGVDSTLKIQPAKLEDSAVYLCGSSYTDRGPQHFGDGTRLSIL.

The V gene is TRBV29-1, the J gene TRBJ2-1, with 8 bases lining up with TRBD2. Germline trimming cut 7 bases from V and 9 bases from J; bases unmatched to any gene: 26. The V gene's germline CDR1 is SQVTM and CDR2 ANQGSEA. The CDR3 sequence is 18 residues long. The CDR3 DNA is TGCAGCGCTGTAGGGGGGCTCGGACAGCCGGGGGGGAACAGTGAGCAGTTCTTC. Amino acid sequence: CSAVGGLGQPGGNSEQFF.

Concerning this clonotype itself: Given a much more abundant clone one base away, this may be a read error. The CDR3 ends on some other residue instead of the conserved phenylalanine or tryptophan, so this is likely a read error. This chain connects TRBV20-1 to TRBJ2-3; a possible D gene is TRBD2 (5 bases). Germline assignment: CDR1 DFQATT and CDR2 SNEGSKA (reference sequence). Trimming removed 0 bases at V and 0 bases at J, with 10 bases between. This CDR3 has 15 amino acids. CDR3 sequence: CSARDAASSTDTQYI. The CDR3 nucleotides are TGCAGTGCTAGAGATGCGGCTAGCAGCACAGATACGCAGTATATT.